This T cell receptor beta chain was documented in a study of graft-versus-host responses after intestinal transplantation. Of note for this clone: What it binds is unknown.

TCRdb's table, derived via immunoSEQ multiplex PCR, lists solely in-frame clones and lacks some. The table lists under 95,000 clones, around 90% of them singletons. Germline values: CDR1 SGHRS, CDR2 YFSETQ. This CDR3 region has 14 residues. Trimming pared 3 bases from V and 0 bases from J, leaving 8 bases between. The TCR originated in a human donor who received an intestinal transplant. This chain links TRBV5-1 with TRBJ2-3, with D possibly matching TRBD2 (6 bases). The sample in question was unstimulated CD8+ T cells sorted from spleen or lymph node cells, obtained before intestinal transplant. Here the CDR3 DNA reads TGCGCCAGCAGCTCGAGCGGGAGCACAGATACGCAGTATTTT. It codes for CASSSSGSTDTQYF.